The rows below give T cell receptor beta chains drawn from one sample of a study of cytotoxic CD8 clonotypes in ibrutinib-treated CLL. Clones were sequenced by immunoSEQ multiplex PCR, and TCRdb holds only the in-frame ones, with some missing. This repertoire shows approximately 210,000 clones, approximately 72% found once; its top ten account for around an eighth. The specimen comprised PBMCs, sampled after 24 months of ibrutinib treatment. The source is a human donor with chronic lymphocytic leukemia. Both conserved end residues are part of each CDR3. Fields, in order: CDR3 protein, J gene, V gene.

CDR3 protein: CASSKWDGGKGNNEQFF; J gene: TRBJ2-1; V gene: TRBV21-1
CDR3 protein: CASSLPGTATREQFF; J gene: TRBJ2-1; V gene: TRBV7-9
CDR3 protein: CASSATGYGSTEAFF; J gene: TRBJ1-1; V gene: TRBV5-6
CDR3 protein: CASRPTLGQGSQPQHF; J gene: TRBJ1-5; V gene: TRBV2
CDR3 protein: CASSQDTVEQFF; J gene: TRBJ2-1; V gene: TRBV4-2
CDR3 protein: CAWTNGLVETQYF; J gene: TRBJ2-5; V gene: TRBV30
CDR3 protein: CASSSTLEGNQPQHF; J gene: TRBJ1-5; V gene: TRBV27
CDR3 protein: CAWSPLTGGVRGYTF; J gene: TRBJ1-2; V gene: TRBV30
CDR3 protein: CASSPDRYNEQFF; J gene: TRBJ2-1; V gene: TRBV5-1
CDR3 protein: CASSDGTSGYYEQFF; J gene: TRBJ2-1; V gene: TRBV7-2